The present entry profiles one T cell receptor (beta chain) with its context. Reverse transcription of all isolated RNA meant that expressed TCRB transcripts were sequenced. TCRdb's copy holds only in-frame clones and misses some; the assay was immunoSEQ multiplex PCR. Of hundreds of thousands of clones listed, roughly 16% are singletons. The data are from a study of beta chain features in type 1 diabetes. The CDR3 length is 12 residues. The V gene lost 5 bases and the J gene lost 4 bases, with 9 bases spanning the gap. CDR1 is SGHTS, CDR2 YDEGEE, per germline. The chain uses TRBV5-8 and TRBJ1-2, with a tentative D call TRBD1 (5 bases). The TCR originated in a man aged 18 to 29 in good health. The sequencing input was naive CD4+ T cells from blood. CDR3 region: CASRGLTYGYTF. CDR3 in DNA: TGTGCCAGCAGGGGACTGACCTATGGCTACACCTTC.